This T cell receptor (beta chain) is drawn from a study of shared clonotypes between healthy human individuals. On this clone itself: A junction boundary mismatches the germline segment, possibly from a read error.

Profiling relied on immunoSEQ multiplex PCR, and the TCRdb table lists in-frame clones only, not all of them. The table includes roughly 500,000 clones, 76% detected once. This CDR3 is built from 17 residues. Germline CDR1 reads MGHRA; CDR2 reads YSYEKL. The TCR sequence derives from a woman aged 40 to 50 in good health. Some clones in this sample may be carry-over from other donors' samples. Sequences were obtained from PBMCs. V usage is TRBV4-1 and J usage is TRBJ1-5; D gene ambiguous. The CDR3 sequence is CASNQEATGWGNQPQHF. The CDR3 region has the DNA TGCGCCAGCAACCAAGAAGCCACGGGGTGGGGCAATCAGCCCCAGCATTTT.